The 9 T cell receptor beta chains presented below share a single source sample, sequenced in a study of blood T cell repertoires in COVID-19. The method was immunoSEQ multiplex PCR; TCRdb's version includes in-frame clones alone and lacks a portion of them. The sample has approximately 220,000 clones; approximately 84% are singletons. Sequencing used peripheral blood. These receptors originate from a man aged 50 to 59 who had recovered from COVID-19.

The rearrangement links TRBV6-6 to TRBJ2-1; no clear D. V lost 0 bases and J 6 bases, leaving 9 bases between the germline ends. The germline V gene has CDR1 MNHNY and CDR2 SVGAGI (reference sequence). The CDR3 is 14 residues long. This CDR3 reads CASSYSPLSNEQFF. The CDR3 coding sequence is TGTGCCAGCAGTTACTCCCCCCTGAGCAATGAGCAGTTCTTC.

This sequence joins TRBV18 and TRBJ1-1; the match to TRBD1 covers 7 bases. The CDR3 sequence is 16 residues long. Germline V gene sequence: CDR1 KGHSH, CDR2 LQKENI. V dropped 6 bases and J dropped 7; count of bases not matched to a gene: 17. The CDR3 region is CASSSDTSRGPVEAFF. Written as DNA, the CDR3 is TGTGCCAGCTCCTCGGATACCAGTAGGGGGCCGGTTGAAGCTTTCTTT.

V gene TRBV6-5 combines with J gene TRBJ2-7; TRBD1 matches 10 bases. With 5 bases clipped from V and 4 bases from J, the junction kept 8 bases outside the gene matches. CDR1 and CDR2 (germline): MNHEY, SVGAGI. There are 15 residues in the CDR3. DNA for the CDR3: TGTGCCAGCAGTAGTACCGGGACAGGGGATTACGAGCAGTACTTC. Its translation: CASSSTGTGDYEQYF.

Points on this clone: The junction departs from the called germline gene at one end, perhaps through a read error. The CDR3: CASNPQGTSRDTQYF. The CDR3 DNA reads as TGTGCCAGCAACCCCCAAGGGACTAGCAGAGATACGCAGTATTTT. This sequence joins TRBV2 and TRBJ2-3; 9 positions match TRBD2. Germline V gene data show CDR1 as SNHLY and CDR2 as FYNNEI. The length of the CDR3 is 15 residues.

DNA for the CDR3: TGTGCCAGCAGCTCCCCCGAGACAGGGGTCGTGGCTTTCTTT. Amino acids: CASSSPETGVVAFF. This rearrangement joins TRBV5-5 to TRBJ1-1; TRBD1 matches at 8 bases. V lost 3 bases, J lost 11 bases, and 12 bases stayed unmatched. Germline values: CDR1 SGHKS, CDR2 YYEKEE (reference sequence). The CDR3 extends over 14 amino acids.

The chain links TRBV5-1 to TRBJ1-3; the D is unclear. Per germline, CDR1 SGHRS and CDR2 YFSETQ. This CDR3 has 13 amino acids. V was cut by 0 bases and J by 4 bases, with 5 bases left in between. Written as DNA, the CDR3 is TGCGCCAGCAGCTTGGTGGAGGGAAACACCATATATTTT. Protein sequence: CASSLVEGNTIYF.

The CDR3 reads CAFTDGALNTEAFF. For the CDR3, the DNA is TGTGCCTTCACGGATGGGGCCTTGAACACTGAAGCTTTCTTT. The chain couples TRBV30 to TRBJ1-1, with a weak D call TRBD1 (5 bases). The germline CDR1 and CDR2 sequences are GTSNPN and SVGIG (reference sequence). CDR3 size: 14 residues. The germline V and J ends were trimmed by 7 bases and 0 bases, with 15 bases remaining between them.

A single count supports this clone. The chain employs TRBV18 and TRBJ2-7; TRBD2 matches 9 bases. Losses at the gene ends were 2 bases for V and 0 bases for J; bases not matched to a gene: 8. The CDR3 loop spans 17 amino acids. Germline assignment: CDR1 KGHSH and CDR2 LQKENI. The CDR3 nucleotides are TGTGCCAGCTCACCAGGACTAGCGCAACAAGGCTCCTACGAGCAGTACTTC. Its translation: CASSPGLAQQGSYEQYF.

The CDR3 loop is CAWVSGAVEAFF. The CDR3 nucleotides read TGTGCCTGGGTATCTGGGGCTGTTGAAGCTTTCTTT. The chain has TRBV30 and TRBJ1-1, with D possibly TRBD1 on 5 matching bases. V shed 5 bases and J shed 7 bases, with 14 bases lying between them. The germline V gene has CDR1 GTSNPN and CDR2 SVGIG (reference sequence). The CDR3 extends over 12 amino acids.